This is a list of T cell receptor beta chains from one sample in a study of blood T cell repertoires in COVID-19. The data were produced by immunoSEQ multiplex PCR, yet TCRdb's version contains in-frame clones alone and is incomplete. The table lists around 400,000 clones, more than 80% of them singletons. The specimen sequenced was peripheral blood. The receptors were gathered from a man in his forties with acute or convalescent COVID-19. CDR3s include the opening cysteine and the closing phenylalanine or tryptophan. D genes are given only for firm matches. The size field is filled for only some rows; it gives once, few, many or a size class.

d_call: NA
v_call: TRBV30
clone_size: NA
j_call: TRBJ1-1
cdr3_nt: TGTGCCTGGAGTGTAGGCAGGGGTAACACTGAAGCTTTCTTT
cdr3_aa: CAWSVGRGNTEAFF

d_call: NA
v_call: TRBV9
clone_size: NA
j_call: TRBJ2-1
cdr3_nt: TGTGCCAGCAGCTTAACTCTTGGGGGGGAGCAGTTCTTC
cdr3_aa: CASSLTLGGEQFF

d_call: NA
v_call: TRBV4-1
clone_size: NA
j_call: TRBJ1-3
cdr3_nt: TGCGCCAGCAGCCAAGAGTACAGGCGGGGGGCCGGAAACACCATATATTTT
cdr3_aa: CASSQEYRRGAGNTIYF

d_call: NA
v_call: TRBV27
clone_size: NA
j_call: TRBJ2-1
cdr3_nt: TGTGCCAGCAGTTTCTCCACCCTGCCCTACTCCTACAATGAGCAGTTCTTC
cdr3_aa: CASSFSTLPYSYNEQFF

d_call: NA
v_call: TRBV9
clone_size: NA
j_call: TRBJ2-3
cdr3_nt: TGTGCCAGCAGCGAAGCCGATACGCAGTATTTT
cdr3_aa: CASSEADTQYF

d_call: TRBD1
v_call: TRBV6-6
clone_size: NA
j_call: TRBJ1-2
cdr3_nt: TGTGCCAGCAGCCGCCAGGGGGCTTATGGCTACACCTTC
cdr3_aa: CASSRQGAYGYTF

d_call: TRBD1
v_call: TRBV29-1
clone_size: NA
j_call: TRBJ2-2
cdr3_nt: TGCAGCGTTGAGTCGACAGGGGGCGCGGGGACCGGGGAGCTGTTTTTT
cdr3_aa: CSVESTGGAGTGELFF

d_call: NA
v_call: TRBV28
clone_size: NA
j_call: TRBJ1-1
cdr3_nt: TGTGCCAGCAGTGGAAGTAACAGGGTTGGGACTGAAGCTTTCTTT
cdr3_aa: CASSGSNRVGTEAFF

d_call: TRBD1
v_call: TRBV4-1
clone_size: NA
j_call: TRBJ1-2
cdr3_nt: TGCGCCAGCAGCCAAATACAGGGGGCGCGTTTCAACTATGGCTACACCTTC
cdr3_aa: CASSQIQGARFNYGYTF

d_call: NA
v_call: TRBV23-1
clone_size: NA
j_call: TRBJ1-5
cdr3_nt: TGCGCCAGCAGTCAGCGTTCCCACAATCAGCCCCAGCATTTT
cdr3_aa: CASSQRSHNQPQHF

d_call: NA
v_call: TRBV7-2
clone_size: NA
j_call: TRBJ2-3
cdr3_nt: TGTGCCAGCAGCCCGGCCCGGCGCGGGACCAGCACAGATACGCAGTATTTT
cdr3_aa: CASSPARRGTSTDTQYF

d_call: TRBD1
v_call: TRBV11-2
clone_size: NA
j_call: TRBJ2-4
cdr3_nt: TGTGCCAGCCAAAAAGACCTGGGACAGGGTGCCAAAAACATTCAGTACTTC
cdr3_aa: CASQKDLGQGAKNIQYF

d_call: NA
v_call: TRBV15
clone_size: once
j_call: TRBJ1-1
cdr3_nt: TGTGCCACCAGCGAGAGAGCGGGAAACACTGAAGCTTTCTTT
cdr3_aa: CATSERAGNTEAFF

d_call: TRBD1
v_call: TRBV4-2
clone_size: NA
j_call: TRBJ2-7
cdr3_nt: TGTGCCAGCAGCCAAGATGACAGGGCCTCCTACGAGCAGTACTTC
cdr3_aa: CASSQDDRASYEQYF

d_call: NA
v_call: TRBV3-1/TRBV3-2
clone_size: NA
j_call: TRBJ1-4
cdr3_nt: TGTGCCAGCAGCCTAAGGGAGGATCCAACTAATGAAAAACTGTTTTTT
cdr3_aa: CASSLREDPTNEKLFF

d_call: TRBD1
v_call: TRBV6-1
clone_size: NA
j_call: TRBJ2-1
cdr3_nt: TGTGCCAGCAGTGGACAGGGACGTTTCTCCTACAATGAGCAGTTCTTC
cdr3_aa: CASSGQGRFSYNEQFF

d_call: NA
v_call: TRBV6-2/TRBV6-3
clone_size: NA
j_call: TRBJ1-6
cdr3_nt: TGTGCCAGCAGTTACCCCCCGACAGCGAGAATCTATTCACCCCTCCACTTT
cdr3_aa: CASSYPPTARIYSPLHF

d_call: TRBD1
v_call: TRBV10-1
clone_size: NA
j_call: TRBJ2-7
cdr3_nt: TGCGCCAGTCAGGACAGGGGGGGGTCCTACGAGCAGTACTTC
cdr3_aa: CASQDRGGSYEQYF

d_call: TRBD2
v_call: TRBV6-2/TRBV6-3
clone_size: NA
j_call: TRBJ2-7
cdr3_nt: TGTGCCAGCAGTTACTCGATGGAGCGGGGGGGTTACGACTACGAGCAGTACTTC
cdr3_aa: CASSYSMERGGYDYEQYF

d_call: TRBD2
v_call: TRBV27
clone_size: NA
j_call: TRBJ2-1
cdr3_nt: TGTGCCAGCAGTTTATTTTGGGCTAGCGGGAGTCCATACAATGAGCAGTTCTTC
cdr3_aa: CASSLFWASGSPYNEQFF